These 20 T cell receptor beta chains were all obtained from the same sample, sequenced in a study of OX40 agonist ivuxolimab in advanced cancers. Sequencing used immunoSEQ multiplex PCR; TCRdb keeps in-frame clones, though not all of them. Here the sample spans 85,000 to 100,000 clones, around 94% being singletons. The sequencing here drew on CD4+ or CD8+ T cells sorted from blood, taken in a trial of the OX40 agonist ivuxolimab. The receptors originated from an adult with an advanced solid tumor such as melanoma, head and neck, liver or kidney cancer.

The chain carries TRBV28 and TRBJ1-6; no clear D gene. Trimming pared 7 bases from V and 10 bases from J, leaving 14 bases between. The germline V gene has CDR1 MDHEN and CDR2 SYDVKM. There are 13 residues in the CDR3. The CDR3: CASNGLFRSPLHF. The DNA for the CDR3 is TGTGCCAGCAACGGTTTGTTCAGGTCACCCCTCCACTTT.

This clone was seen once. This chain joins TRBV6-5 and TRBJ1-5; D perhaps matches TRBD1 (5 bases). This CDR3 is 13 amino acids long. The germline gives CDR1 MNHEY, CDR2 SVGAGI. V was cut by 6 bases and J by 1 base, with 7 bases left in between. CDR3 coding DNA: TGTGCCAGCAGAAGGGACAGCAATCAGCCCCAGCATTTT. It specifies CASRRDSNQPQHF.

This clone was observed a handful of times. The genes are TRBV5-4 and TRBJ2-6; TRBD1 aligns across 8 bases. The germline V gene has CDR1 SGHNT and CDR2 YYREEE (reference sequence). V lost 0 bases and J lost 1; bases outside the gene matches: 6. The CDR3 sequence is 18 residues long. CDR3 sequence (DNA): TGTGCCAGCAGCTTGGGGACAGGGATGTATTCTGGGGCCAACGTCCTGACTTTC. This translates into CASSLGTGMYSGANVLTF.

This clone was detected only a few times. The rearrangement links TRBV7-8 to TRBJ1-2; TRBD1 aligns across 10 bases. Germline trimming cut 5 bases from V and 4 bases from J; bases unmatched to any gene: 7. Germline CDR1 SGHVS, CDR2 FQNEAQ. The CDR3 extends over 15 amino acids. Here the CDR3 DNA reads TGTGCCAGCAGCCGCGACAGGGGGCTGGGCTATGGCTACACCTTC. Amino acids: CASSRDRGLGYGYTF.

This chain uses TRBV19 with TRBJ2-2; 7 nucleotides match TRBD1. CDR3 length: 15 residues. From germline, CDR1 is LNHDA and CDR2 SQIVND (reference sequence). V was pared by 3 bases and J by 3 bases, with 4 bases of the junction left unmatched. The DNA of the CDR3 is TGTGCCAGTAGTATCACAGGGGTTTACACCGGGGAGCTGTTTTTT. Translating gives CASSITGVYTGELFF.

V and J are TRBV6-6 and TRBJ2-5, with D perhaps matching TRBD2 (6 bases). The V gene's germline CDR1 is MNHNY and CDR2 SVGAGI (reference sequence). The length of the CDR3 is 12 residues. V lost 2 bases, J lost 12 bases, and 13 bases lay in between. The CDR3 coding sequence is TGTGCCAGCAGTTACAAGTCGGGGGTGGAGTACTTC. It is translated as CASSYKSGVEYF.

This chain links TRBV28 with TRBJ2-7; 11 bases fit TRBD2. The V segment lost 2 bases and the J segment 6 bases; nucleotides outside the gene matches: 6. The CDR3 has 15 amino acids. The germline V gene encodes CDR1 MDHEN and CDR2 SYDVKM. The CDR3 is CASSLIAGGPGEQYF. The CDR3, as DNA: TGTGCCAGCAGTTTAATAGCGGGGGGGCCGGGCGAGCAGTACTTC.

The chain recombines TRBV10-3 with TRBJ2-1, with D hard to call. The CDR3 length is 15 residues. V dropped 4 bases and J dropped 0 bases, with 10 bases sitting between them. Germline V gene lookup returns CDR1 ENHRY and CDR2 SYGVKD. CDR3 coding DNA: TGTGCCATCAGTGGAGAGTACAACTCCTACAATGAGCAGTTCTTC. Its translation: CAISGEYNSYNEQFF.

V and J are TRBV7-2 and TRBJ1-4; D is unresolved. The germline V and J ends were trimmed by 4 bases and 5 bases, with 17 bases remaining between them. Germline V gives CDR1 SGHTA, CDR2 FQGNSA. The CDR3 runs 16 residues. CDR3 sequence reads: CASSYTRLGLNEKLFF. The CDR3 DNA reads TGTGCCAGCAGCTACACGCGGTTAGGGTTAAATGAAAAACTGTTTTTT.

The V call is TRBV7-9, the J call TRBJ2-7; 7 positions agree with TRBD1. Looked up from germline, CDR1 is SEHNR and CDR2 is FQNEAQ (reference sequence). The CDR3 is 15 amino acids. V shed 4 bases and J 4 bases; nucleotides not matched to a gene: 10. CDR3 sequence (DNA): TGTGCCAGCAGCTACGACAGGGAAAATTTTTACGAGCAGTACTTC. Its protein product is CASSYDRENFYEQYF.

Of note for this clone: Other DNA sequences within the sample encode an identical CDR3. The chain recombines TRBV27 with TRBJ1-3; perhaps TRBD1 as D (5 bases). This CDR3 region has 17 residues. V shed 1 base and J shed 3 bases, with 16 bases lying between them. Germline V gene data show CDR1 as MNHEY and CDR2 as SMNVEV (reference sequence). CDR3: CASSLFGEGRIGNTIYF. The CDR3 DNA reads TGTGCCAGCAGTTTATTCGGGGAGGGGCGGATTGGAAACACCATATATTTT.

V is TRBV4-1 and J is TRBJ2-1; 8 nucleotides line up with TRBD2. The CDR3 extends over 17 amino acids. V lost 0 bases and J lost 0; bases outside the gene matches: 4. Germline assignment: CDR1 MGHRA and CDR2 YSYEKL. In DNA form, the CDR3 reads TGCGCCAGCAGCCAAGATCGGGGGACTAGCTCCTACAATGAGCAGTTCTTC. Translating gives CASSQDRGTSSYNEQFF.

This clone was observed once. At one of its ends the junction is not consistent with the germline gene, which may arise from a read error. This chain links TRBV15 with TRBJ1-1, with no clear D. The germline V gene has CDR1 LNHNV and CDR2 YYDKDF (reference sequence). The CDR3 loop spans 12 amino acids. The CDR3 DNA reads TGTGCCACCAGATCATCAATTAGTGCAGCACTCTTT. Its protein product is CATRSSISAALF.

For the CDR3, the DNA is TGTGCCAGCAAGGGGCCGGGTCCTACCTACGAGCAGTACTTC. Translating it yields CASKGPGPTYEQYF. This chain connects TRBV28 to TRBJ2-7, with D possibly matching TRBD1 (5 bases). The CDR3 contains 14 residues. CDR1 and CDR2 (germline): MDHEN, SYDVKM. V was clipped by 7 bases and J by 2 bases, with 15 bases between them.

This chain links TRBV5-8 with TRBJ2-5, with 7 nucleotides matching TRBD1. Germline V gene data show CDR1 as SGHTS and CDR2 as YDEGEE. CDR3 length: 17 amino acids. Trimming took 2 bases from V and 0 from J; bases not matched to a gene: 10. This chain's CDR3 is CASSLGQTGVDQETQYF. The CDR3 DNA reads as TGTGCCAGCAGCTTAGGCCAAACAGGGGTTGACCAAGAGACCCAGTACTTC.

Note on this clone: At one end the junction does not follow the germline gene, possibly because of a read error. The J gene is TRBJ1-1, the V gene TRBV6-6, with 7 bases fitting TRBD1. This CDR3 has 15 amino acids. Germline lookup yields CDR1 MNHNY and CDR2 SVGAGI (reference sequence). The CDR3 sequence is CASSYTGEGSSGAIF. DNA for the CDR3: TGTGCCAGCAGTTACACAGGGGAAGGGAGCTCGGGAGCTATCTTT.

The rearrangement uses TRBV27 and TRBJ2-7; 7 positions agree with TRBD1. Trimming removed 5 bases from V and 4 bases from J; junction bases left unmatched: 8. This CDR3 contains 14 residues. The V gene's germline CDR1 is MNHEY and CDR2 SMNVEV (reference sequence). For the CDR3, the DNA is TGTGCCAGCAGTACAGGGGCCGCAGGATACGAGCAGTACTTC. Its protein product is CASSTGAAGYEQYF.

This clone was observed once. The CDR3 region has the DNA TGTGCCAGCAGCTTAGGGCGACAGGGGGCGGACATTCAGTACTTC. It specifies CASSLGRQGADIQYF. The chain carries TRBV7-9 and TRBJ2-4, with 10 bases fitting TRBD1. Germline V CDR1 and CDR2: SEHNR, FQNEAQ (reference sequence). V gave up 1 base and J gave up 8 bases; unmatched junction bases: 5. The CDR3 is 15 residues long. Full variable domain (missing parts from reference TRBV7-9 and TRBJ2-4): DTGVSQNPRHKITKRGQNVTFRCDPISEHNRLYWYRQTLGQGPEFLTYFQNEAQLEKSRLLSDRFSAERPKGSFSTLEIQRTEQGDSAMYLCASSLGRQGADIQYFGAGTRLSVL.

V is TRBV2 and J is TRBJ1-5, with 7 bases lining up with TRBD1. Germline CDR1 is SNHLY and CDR2 is FYNNEI. Trimming removed 8 bases from V and 2 bases from J; junction bases left unmatched: 9. This CDR3 has 15 amino acids. CDR3 DNA: TGTGCCAGCCTTGCTTTAACAGGGGGCAATCAGCCCCAGCATTTT. Translated: CASLALTGGNQPQHF.

This rearrangement joins TRBV18 to TRBJ1-2; the match to TRBD1 covers 7 bases. V was pared by 1 base and J by 4 bases, with 6 bases of the junction left unmatched. The germline V gene encodes CDR1 KGHSH and CDR2 LQKENI. The CDR3 is made up of 15 amino acids. The CDR3 spells CASSPQDREGYGYTF. The CDR3 DNA follows: TGTGCCAGCTCACCACAAGACAGGGAGGGCTATGGCTACACCTTC. The complete variable domain, with remaining parts taken from reference TRBV18 and TRBJ1-2, reads NAGVMQNPRHLVRRRGQEARLRCSPMKGHSHVYWYRQLPEEGLKFMVYLQKENIIDESGMPKERFSAEFPKEGPSILRIQQVVRGDSAAYFCASSPQDREGYGYTFGSGTRLTVV.